The 27 T cell receptor beta chains in this list originate from one sample, sequenced in a study of cytomegalovirus exposure and HLA in healthy donors. The PCR ran on 60 Vbeta and 13 Jbeta primers. Sequencing used immunoSEQ multiplex PCR; TCRdb keeps in-frame clones, though not all of them. This sample has some 170,000 clones, with approximately 80% found just once. The specimen was PBMCs. The receptors were sampled from a woman aged 25 to 39 in good health and CMV-seropositive.

This chain connects TRBV10-3 to TRBJ2-7; possible D gene TRBD1, 6 bases. V shed 6 bases and J shed 2 bases, with 17 bases lying between them. Germline assignment: CDR1 ENHRY and CDR2 SYGVKD. The CDR3 length is 15 residues. DNA of the CDR3: TGTGCCATCAGGCAAGGGACACCCGGCACCTACGAGCAGTACTTC. This codes for CAIRQGTPGTYEQYF.

This sequence joins TRBV6-5 and TRBJ2-5, with 11 bases matching TRBD2. The V gene end was trimmed by 4 bases and the J gene end by 5 bases; junction bases not matched to a gene: 9. Germline V gives CDR1 MNHEY, CDR2 SVGAGI. The CDR3 is made up of 16 amino acids. DNA of the CDR3: TGTGCCAGCAGTTCTAGCGGGGGGTTTTCGTTGGAGACCCAGTACTTC. Translation gives CASSSSGGFSLETQYF.

CDR3: CASSYDRGRINSPLHF. The CDR3 DNA reads TGTGCCAGCAGTTACGACAGGGGGCGAATTAATTCACCCCTCCACTTT. The chain employs TRBV6-6 and TRBJ1-6; TRBD1 aligns across 10 bases. The germline V gene has CDR1 MNHNY and CDR2 SVGAGI (reference sequence). The J segment lost 6 bases and the V segment lost 2 bases, leaving 4 bases of the junction unmatched. This CDR3 is built from 16 residues.

V usage is TRBV5-6 and J usage is TRBJ2-7; D remains ambiguous. Trimming stripped 4 bases from V and 4 bases from J, with 6 bases between. The V gene's germline CDR1 is SGHDT and CDR2 YYEEEE. CDR3 length: 11 residues. In nucleotides, the CDR3 is TGTGCCAGCAGCACGACTTACGAGCAGTACTTC. Amino acid sequence: CASSTTYEQYF.

This chain links TRBV5-5 with TRBJ1-2, with 7 bases identical to TRBD1. Germline CDR1 is SGHKS and CDR2 is YYEKEE (reference sequence). The CDR3 is made up of 15 amino acids. Trimming removed 3 bases from V and 3 bases from J; junction bases left unmatched: 8. This chain's CDR3 is CASSSRNRGYYGYTF. The CDR3 region has the DNA TGTGCCAGCAGCTCTCGGAACAGGGGCTACTATGGCTACACCTTC.

The V and J genes are TRBV5-4 and TRBJ1-2; the match to TRBD1 covers 7 bases. The V gene's germline CDR1 is SGHNT and CDR2 YYREEE (reference sequence). This CDR3 spans 14 amino acids. J gave up 4 bases and V 0 bases, and 3 bases lay outside the gene matches. In DNA form, the CDR3 reads TGTGCCAGCAGCTTGGGACAGGGTGGCTATGGCTACACCTTC. Translation gives CASSLGQGGYGYTF.

This rearrangement joins TRBV5-6 to TRBJ2-3; no clear D. CDR3 length equals 14 residues. V lost 0 bases to trimming and J lost 4 bases, with 9 bases between them. The germline CDR1 and CDR2 sequences are SGHDT and YYEEEE. In nucleotides, the CDR3 is TGTGCCAGCAGCTTGGTTAACAACCCAGATACGCAGTATTTT. Encoded protein: CASSLVNNPDTQYF.

The chain carries TRBV4-3 and TRBJ1-6; D remains unclear. Germline V CDR1 and CDR2: LGHNA, YSLEER. This CDR3 is 19 amino acids long. V dropped 0 bases and J dropped 0 bases, with 15 bases sitting between them. CDR3 region: CASSQDLGRGSSYNSPLHF. The CDR3 region has the DNA TGCGCCAGCAGCCAAGATTTGGGTAGAGGGAGCTCCTATAATTCACCCCTCCACTTT.

The chain links TRBV5-1 to TRBJ1-1, with a possible D match to TRBD1 (6 bases). Germline CDR1 and CDR2: SGHRS and YFSETQ. With 3 bases removed from V and 7 bases from J, the gap between germline ends came to 19 bases. This CDR3 is 15 amino acids long. As DNA, the CDR3 is TGCGCCAGCAGCTGGGGGGGGCTTCGTGACAGTGAAGCTTTCTTT. This translates into CASSWGGLRDSEAFF.

The J gene is TRBJ2-7, the V gene TRBV11-2; 13 positions agree with TRBD2. The CDR3 totals 14 residues. Trimming at V came to 4 bases and at J to 6 bases, leaving 3 bases not matched to a gene. Per germline, CDR1 SGHAT and CDR2 FQNNGV. CDR3 region: CASSWRLAGGEQYF. In nucleotides, the CDR3 is TGTGCCAGCAGCTGGAGACTAGCGGGGGGCGAGCAGTACTTC.

V usage is TRBV6-5 and J usage is TRBJ2-2; maybe TRBD2 (6 bases). V was pared by 0 bases and J by 11 bases, with 16 bases between. CDR3 size: 15 residues. Germline V lookup: CDR1 MNHEY, CDR2 SVGAGI. CDR3 DNA sequence: TGTGCCAGCAGTTACTCGGGGACTGCTGGATCTGAGCTGTTTTTT. It is translated as CASSYSGTAGSELFF.

The chain recombines TRBV18 with TRBJ1-2, with 10 bases fitting TRBD1. J was trimmed by 6 bases and V by 3 bases; bases with no gene match: 16. The V gene's germline CDR1 is KGHSH and CDR2 LQKENI. The CDR3 loop spans 18 amino acids. The CDR3 loop is CASSPLRLRTGGMDGYTF. The CDR3 coding sequence is TGTGCCAGCTCACCTCTTCGGCTCCGGACAGGGGGAATGGATGGCTACACCTTC.

The V and J genes are TRBV2 and TRBJ1-6; a weak D match, TRBD1 (5 bases). Germline V gene lookup returns CDR1 SNHLY and CDR2 FYNNEI. Trimming took 6 bases from V and 10 from J, leaving 19 bases between them. The CDR3 is 15 residues long. The CDR3 sequence is CASSASRGGGSPLHF. DNA of the CDR3: TGTGCCAGCAGCGCCTCCCGGGGGGGTGGCTCACCCCTCCACTTT. Together with reference TRBV2 and TRBJ1-6, the CDR3 gives the full variable domain: EPEVTQTPSHQVTQMGQEVILRCVPISNHLYFYWYRQILGQKVEFLVSFYNNEISEKSEIFDDQFSVERPDGSNFTLKIRSTKLEDSAMYFCASSASRGGGSPLHFGNGTRLTVT.

The sample holds a few counts of this clone. The chain combines TRBV5-6 with TRBJ2-2; D might be TRBD1 (6 bases). The CDR3 has 17 residues. Germline V gene sequence: CDR1 SGHDT, CDR2 YYEEEE. V gave up 1 base and J gave up 3 bases, with 16 bases separating them. CDR3 sequence reads: CASSLKGGGLYTGELFF. DNA for the CDR3: TGTGCCAGCAGCTTGAAAGGGGGTGGTTTGTACACCGGGGAGCTGTTTTTT. The whole variable domain, filled in from reference TRBV5-6 and TRBJ2-2, reads DAGVTQSPTHLIKTRGQQVTLRCSPKSGHDTVSWYQQALGQGPQFIFQYYEEEERQRGNFPDRFSGHQFPNYSSELNVNALLLGDSALYLCASSLKGGGLYTGELFFGEGSRLTVL.

V is TRBV7-2 and J is TRBJ2-3; 8 bases agree with TRBD2. The germline V gene has CDR1 SGHTA and CDR2 FQGNSA. This CDR3 contains 14 residues. Trimming at V came to 1 base and at J to 6 bases, leaving 3 bases not matched to a gene. CDR3 residues: CASSLGAGADTQYF. CDR3 nucleotides: TGTGCCAGCAGCTTAGGAGCGGGGGCGGATACGCAGTATTTT.

The V gene is TRBV10-3, the J gene TRBJ2-3, with 16 bases that match TRBD2. CDR1 ENHRY and CDR2 SYGVKD come from the germline V gene. The CDR3 extends over 15 amino acids. Losses at the gene ends were 6 bases for V and 6 bases for J; bases not matched to a gene: 3. The CDR3 nucleotides read TGTGCCATCAGGGGGACTAGCGGGGGGGCGGATACGCAGTATTTT. This sequence encodes CAIRGTSGGADTQYF.

The chain combines TRBV7-6 with TRBJ2-1; 8 nucleotides line up with TRBD2. After removal of 1 base from V and 9 bases from J, the junction contained 14 bases not matched to a gene. This CDR3 has 17 amino acids. Germline V gene sequence: CDR1 SGHVS, CDR2 FNYEAQ. The CDR3 spells CASSLGPLGAGGGEQFF. The CDR3 DNA sequence: TGTGCCAGCAGCTTAGGACCCCTCGGGGCGGGGGGCGGTGAGCAGTTCTTC.

The CDR3 region is CASSGGSSNQPQHF. CDR3 nucleotides: TGTGCCAGCAGCGGAGGGAGTAGCAATCAGCCCCAGCATTTT. This chain links TRBV28 with TRBJ1-5; D call uncertain. Germline V gene data show CDR1 as MDHEN and CDR2 as SYDVKM. This CDR3 is 14 amino acids long. Trimming shortened V by 6 bases and J by 0 bases, and 9 bases separated the two germline ends.

The CDR3 loop is CASSTRAGDTQYF. CDR3 nucleotide sequence: TGTGCCAGCAGCACGCGGGCAGGAGATACGCAGTATTTT. This chain links TRBV6-1 with TRBJ2-3; D is perhaps TRBD2 (5 bases). CDR3 size: 13 residues. With 6 bases removed from V and 5 bases from J, the gap between germline ends came to 12 bases. From germline, CDR1 is MNHNS and CDR2 SASEGT.

A few counts support this clone. The chain uses TRBV9 and TRBJ1-4, with D unresolved. This CDR3 is 14 amino acids long. Germline V lookup: CDR1 SGDLS, CDR2 YYNGEE. Trimming shortened V by 1 base and J by 7 bases, and 11 bases separated the two germline ends. CDR3 sequence (DNA): TGTGCCAGCAGCGTATTCGGTTCATCTGAAAAACTGTTTTTT. Encoded protein: CASSVFGSSEKLFF.

The V call is TRBV2, the J call TRBJ1-1; TRBD1 is a possible D gene (5 bases). This CDR3 is 14 amino acids long. Germline CDR1 is SNHLY and CDR2 is FYNNEI. The germline V and J ends were trimmed by 1 base and 6 bases, with 12 bases remaining between them. CDR3 coding DNA: TGTGCCAGCAGTGAAGGAGTAGGGGCAGCTGAAGCTTTCTTT. Protein: CASSEGVGAAEAFF.

The chain couples TRBV4-1 to TRBJ1-2, with 9 bases aligning to TRBD1. The CDR3 totals 16 residues. V lost 4 bases and J lost 4; bases outside the gene matches: 10. The germline V gene encodes CDR1 MGHRA and CDR2 YSYEKL. CDR3 nucleotides: TGCGCCAGCAGCCTTCGGGACAGGGAGTTTCCCTATGGCTACACCTTC. Translated, it gives CASSLRDREFPYGYTF.

The chain carries TRBV2 and TRBJ1-5; tentatively, D is TRBD1 (5 bases). Germline assignment: CDR1 SNHLY and CDR2 FYNNEI. Trimming cost V 3 bases and J 5 bases, with 11 bases left between them. This CDR3 is 14 amino acids long. This chain's CDR3 is CASSDLGVDQPQHF. The CDR3 DNA is TGTGCCAGCAGTGACTTAGGGGTTGATCAGCCCCAGCATTTT.

The chain is built from TRBV7-9 and TRBJ1-2; a possible D gene is TRBD1 (5 bases). Germline V gene data show CDR1 as SEHNR and CDR2 as FQNEAQ (reference sequence). V shed 5 bases and J shed 4 bases, with 14 bases lying between them. This CDR3 is built from 14 residues. The CDR3 region is CASSPKGEGYGYTF. The CDR3, as DNA: TGTGCCAGCAGCCCTAAAGGGGAGGGCTATGGCTACACCTTC.

This clone has only one observation. The rearrangement joins TRBV19 to TRBJ1-5; possibly TRBD1 for D (5 bases). The CDR3 contains 16 residues. The V end lost 2 bases, the J end lost 2 bases, and 13 bases lay between the germline ends. Per germline, CDR1 LNHDA and CDR2 SQIVND (reference sequence). CDR3 sequence (DNA): TGTGCCAGTAGTATACGGCAGGGAGGGGGCAATCAGCCCCAGCATTTT. Protein sequence: CASSIRQGGGNQPQHF.

V is TRBV7-9 and J is TRBJ1-2; TRBD1 agrees at 7 bases. This CDR3 region has 15 residues. The germline gives CDR1 SEHNR, CDR2 FQNEAQ (reference sequence). Trimming cost V 5 bases and J 3 bases; bases outside gene matches: 9. CDR3 region: CASSAGQWSDYGYTF. DNA for the CDR3: TGTGCCAGCAGCGCGGGACAGTGGTCAGACTATGGCTACACCTTC.

The chain carries TRBV5-1 and TRBJ2-3; D not resolved. Trimming took off 1 base at V and 0 bases at J, with 18 bases between the two ends. Germline V gives CDR1 SGHRS, CDR2 YFSETQ. This CDR3 region has 18 residues. The CDR3 region is CASSLHLDSRASTDTQYF. The CDR3 DNA is TGCGCCAGCAGCTTGCACCTCGACTCCCGTGCTAGCACAGATACGCAGTATTTT.